Shown below are 17 T cell receptor beta chains from a single sample sequenced in a study of T cell repertoires in cytomegalovirus infection. TCRdb passed the reads through MiXCR, listing each CDR3 protein once. The data contain approximately 910,000 distinct CDR3 sequences, 31% of them seen just once; the ten biggest clones take up over 13%. Their cognate antigens are unknown. The sequencing here drew on cultured CD8+ T cells from PBMCs, taken from culture after CMV antigen stimulation. All receptors come from a human donor in good health (CMV status not recorded). Some clones in this sample may be carry-over from other donors' samples.

This clonotype has more than one count but fewer than ten. V usage is TRBV7-3 and J usage is TRBJ1-1; D is unresolved. The CDR3 covers 17 residues. Germline CDR1 is SGHTA and CDR2 is FQGTGA. The V end lost 2 bases, the J end lost 1 base, and 17 bases lay between the germline ends. CDR3: CASSLAYQVPGNTEAFF. The CDR3 DNA follows: TGTGCCAGCAGCTTAGCGTACCAGGTCCCAGGGAACACTGAAGCTTTCTTT.

Ten or more counts support this clonotype. V is TRBV7-2 and J is TRBJ2-7; possibly TRBD2 for D (6 bases). This CDR3 region has 14 residues. Deletions cut 4 bases from V and 4 bases from J, with 14 bases between. CDR1 and CDR2 (germline): SGHTA, FQGNSA. The chain's CDR3 is CASSYLGGPYEQYF. Here the CDR3 DNA reads TGTGCCAGCAGCTACCTCGGGGGACCTTACGAGCAGTACTTC.

The V call is TRBV13, the J call TRBJ2-3; weak D call: TRBD1 (5 bases). Trimming pared 1 base from V and 6 bases from J, leaving 14 bases between. Germline CDR1 is PRHDT and CDR2 is FYEKMQ (reference sequence). This CDR3 is 15 amino acids long. CDR3 nucleotide sequence: TGTGCCAGCAGCTTAGAAGGGGCGCGCGTCGATACGCAGTATTTT. Encoded protein: CASSLEGARVDTQYF.

This clonotype was counted a few times. The chain uses TRBV10-3 and TRBJ1-1, with no clear D. Germline V gene sequence: CDR1 ENHRY, CDR2 SYGVKD. The V end lost 2 bases, the J end lost 1 base, and 5 bases lay between the germline ends. The CDR3 length is 13 residues. CDR3 residues: CAISEAQNTEAFF. CDR3 sequence (DNA): TGTGCCATCAGTGAGGCTCAGAACACTGAAGCTTTCTTT.

The gene calls are TRBV6-2 or TRBV6-3 and TRBJ2-3, with D possibly TRBD1 on 5 matching bases. V lost 8 bases to trimming and J lost 7 bases, with 13 bases between them. There are 12 residues in the CDR3. Germline V gene sequence: CDR1 MNHEY, CDR2 SVGEGT. The CDR3 nucleotides read TGTGCCAGCGGACCTAACAGGCATACGCAGTATTTT. This encodes CASGPNRHTQYF.

A few counts support this clonotype. V is TRBV12-3 or TRBV12-4 and J is TRBJ2-3; D is uncertain. The V end was cut by 5 bases, the J end by 2 bases, with 8 bases between. The CDR3 has 13 residues. The CDR3 here is CASSLRHTDTQYF. The DNA of the CDR3 is TGTGCCAGCAGTCTCCGCCACACAGATACGCAGTATTTT.

The J gene is TRBJ2-7, the V gene TRBV4-1; 7 bases fit TRBD1. V lost 2 bases, J lost 2 bases, and 3 bases stayed unmatched. The CDR3 length is 14 residues. Germline V gene sequence: CDR1 MGHRA, CDR2 YSYEKL. CDR3 in DNA: TGCGCCAGCAGCCAATCTACAGGGGCCTACGAGCAGTACGTC. Translated: CASSQSTGAYEQYV.

The chain's CDR3 is CASSSADKTTYEQYV. In DNA, the CDR3 is TGTGCCAGCAGTTCGGCGGACAAAACCACCTACGAGCAGTACGTC. The genes are TRBV6-2 or TRBV6-3 and TRBJ2-7; D might be TRBD1 (5 bases). Germline values: CDR1 MNHEY, CDR2 SVGEGT. Trimming took off 4 bases at V and 2 bases at J, with 15 bases between the two ends. This CDR3 spans 15 amino acids.

The genes are TRBV27 and TRBJ1-5; D call uncertain. This CDR3 comprises 16 residues. Per germline, CDR1 MNHEY and CDR2 SMNVEV (reference sequence). Trimming shortened V by 3 bases and J by 3 bases, and 15 bases separated the two germline ends. CDR3 bases: TGTGCCAGCAGTTTCCGCGGGGTTGGAGACAATCAGCCCCAGCATTTT. Translated: CASSFRGVGDNQPQHF.

This clonotype came up a few times. The V call is TRBV15, the J call TRBJ1-5, with D possibly being TRBD1 (5 bases). Trimming stripped 0 bases from V and 6 bases from J, with 9 bases between. The CDR3 runs 14 residues. The germline V gene encodes CDR1 LNHNV and CDR2 YYDKDF (reference sequence). CDR3 nucleotide sequence: TGTGCCACCAGCAGAGATTTGGGACGTCAGCCCCAGCATTTT. Protein product: CATSRDLGRQPQHF.

J is TRBJ2-1 and V is TRBV9; D is uncertain. The germline V and J ends were trimmed by 1 base and 6 bases, with 14 bases remaining between them. The CDR3 extends over 15 amino acids. The germline V gene has CDR1 SGDLS and CDR2 YYNGEE. The CDR3 DNA is TGTGCCAGCAGCGTATCAGACTCCCTTGGCAATGAGCAGTTCTTC. Encoded protein: CASSVSDSLGNEQFF.

This chain joins TRBV27 and TRBJ1-3; no definite D call. V was shortened by 2 bases and J by 0 bases, with 11 bases between the two germline ends. CDR3 length: 16 residues. Germline loops: CDR1 MNHEY, CDR2 SMNVEV (reference sequence). The CDR3 sequence: CASSLGRSGSGNTIYF. The CDR3 bases are TGTGCCAGCAGTTTAGGGAGGTCCGGCTCTGGAAACACCATATATTTT.

This clonotype showed up just a few times. The chain employs TRBV27 and TRBJ2-7, with D unresolved. Germline CDR1 reads MNHEY; CDR2 reads SMNVEV (reference sequence). The V end was cut by 6 bases, the J end by 4 bases, with 13 bases between. The CDR3 extends over 13 amino acids. CDR3 residues: CASSNNNYYEQYF. The CDR3 DNA follows: TGTGCCAGCAGCAACAACAATTATTACGAGCAGTACTTC.

This clonotype occurred a few times. This chain connects TRBV19 to TRBJ2-3; TRBD2 might be the D (6 bases). V was pared by 8 bases and J by 3 bases, with 21 bases between. The CDR3 consists of 16 residues. Germline V gene lookup returns CDR1 LNHDA and CDR2 SQIVND (reference sequence). CDR3 in DNA: TGTGCCAGTGGCTATCCGGGGGACCGTGAGACAGATACGCAGTATTTT. Translating it yields CASGYPGDRETDTQYF.

This clonotype was seen only a few times. The chain carries TRBV12-3 or TRBV12-4 and TRBJ2-1, with 7 bases fitting TRBD2. V was clipped by 5 bases and J by 2 bases; unmatched bases: 6. The CDR3 length is 15 residues. CDR3 protein: CASSAPGLPYNEQFF. The CDR3 nucleotides are TGTGCCAGCAGTGCACCGGGACTACCCTACAATGAGCAGTTCTTC.

This clonotype was observed at least ten times. This chain links TRBV4-1 with TRBJ2-5, with D unresolved. The CDR3 loop spans 14 amino acids. Germline V gives CDR1 MGHRA, CDR2 YSYEKL. V was cut by 0 bases and J by 4 bases, with 9 bases left in between. This chain's CDR3 is CASSQDFVGETQYF. The CDR3 DNA is TGCGCCAGCAGCCAAGATTTTGTCGGAGAGACCCAGTACTTC.

The chain links TRBV6-2 or TRBV6-3 to TRBJ1-1; 7 bases match TRBD1. The germline gives CDR1 MNHEY, CDR2 SVGEGT. Trimming took 7 bases from V and 5 from J; bases not matched to a gene: 10. The CDR3 totals 14 residues. As DNA, the CDR3 is TGTGCCAGCATCTCCGGACAGGACCGGACTGAAGCTTTCTTT. Amino acids: CASISGQDRTEAFF.